This record covers a single T cell receptor (beta chain). The entry originates in a study of blood T cell repertoires in COVID-19. The CDR3 is 15 amino acids. CDR1 is SNHLY, CDR2 FYNNEI, per germline. Germline trimming cut 5 bases from V and 2 bases from J; bases unmatched to any gene: 5. TCRdb's copy holds only in-frame clones and misses some; the assay was immunoSEQ multiplex PCR. The table records fewer than 15,000 clones, 80% to 90% of them present only once. The chain has TRBV2 and TRBJ2-1, with 8 bases matching TRBD2. The sequence was collected from an elderly man with acute or convalescent COVID-19. The specimen sequenced was peripheral blood. CDR3 DNA: TGTGCCAGCAGTACTAGCGGAGCGACCTACAATGAGCAGTTCTTC. Translated, it gives CASSTSGATYNEQFF.